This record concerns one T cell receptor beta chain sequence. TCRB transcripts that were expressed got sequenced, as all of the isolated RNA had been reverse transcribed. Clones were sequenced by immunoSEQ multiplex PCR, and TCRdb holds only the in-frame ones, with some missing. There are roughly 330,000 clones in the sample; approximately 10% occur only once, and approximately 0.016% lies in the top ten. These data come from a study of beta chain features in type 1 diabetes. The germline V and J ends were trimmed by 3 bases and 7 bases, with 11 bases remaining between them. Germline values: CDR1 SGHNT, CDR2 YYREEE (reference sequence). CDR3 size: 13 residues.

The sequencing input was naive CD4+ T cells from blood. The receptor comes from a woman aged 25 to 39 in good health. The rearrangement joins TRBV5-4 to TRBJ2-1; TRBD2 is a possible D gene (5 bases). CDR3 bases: TGTGCCAGCAGCTCCCCCGGGGATAATGAGCAGTTCTTC. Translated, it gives CASSSPGDNEQFF.